The 3 T cell receptor beta chains below come from one sample, sequenced in a study of beta chain features in type 1 diabetes. The sequenced template was cDNA made from the entire isolated RNA. Measured with immunoSEQ multiplex PCR; TCRdb has only the in-frame clones, and not every one. Seen here are around 310,000 clones, approximately 9.9% observed once, and the top ten hold 0.015% to 0.02%. Input material: naive CD4+ T cells from blood. These receptors were obtained from a woman aged 25-40 years in good health.

The genes are TRBV19 and TRBJ2-5; 10 positions match TRBD1. CDR1 is LNHDA and CDR2 is SQIVND in the germline V gene (reference sequence). This CDR3 has 13 amino acids. With V trimmed by 8 bases and J by 4 bases, 4 bases remained unmatched. The CDR3 DNA reads TGTGCCAGTGCGGGACAGGGGAGAGAGACCCAGTACTTC. Its protein is CASAGQGRETQYF.

CDR3 DNA: TGTGCCAGCAGCTCCCGACCCGGAGCGCGGGAGAGGGCAGATACGCAGTATTTT. This sequence encodes CASSSRPGARERADTQYF. This chain links TRBV5-4 with TRBJ2-3; TRBD2 agrees at 7 bases. V was clipped by 3 bases and J by 4 bases; unmatched bases: 17. The CDR3 is 18 residues long. Germline-derived CDR1 and CDR2 are SGHNT and YYREEE (reference sequence).

This clone was detected a few times. The J gene is TRBJ1-1, the V gene TRBV7-8, with 7 bases that match TRBD1. The CDR3 extends over 16 amino acids. Germline assignment: CDR1 SGHVS and CDR2 FQNEAQ. V lost 4 bases, J lost 0 bases, and 8 bases stayed unmatched. CDR3 in DNA: TGTGCCAGCAGCTACCGGGACAGTGTCATGAACACTGAAGCTTTCTTT. This gives the protein CASSYRDSVMNTEAFF.